Listed below are T cell receptor beta chains from one sample, sequenced in a study of shared clonotypes between healthy human individuals. The protocol was immunoSEQ multiplex PCR, while the TCRdb copy is restricted to in-frame clones and leaves out a portion. The table has around 650,000 clones, 90% to 97% seen once; the top ten hold approximately 0.12%. Material for sequencing was naive CD8+ T cells sorted from blood. The source of these receptors is a woman in her twenties or thirties in good health. CDR3s include the opening cysteine and the closing phenylalanine or tryptophan. Fields, in order: V gene, D gene, J gene, clone size, CDR3 protein, CDR3 DNA. The D gene is left open where the match is weak. Expanded clones get a size class; other rows say once, few or many, or leave the size out.

TRBV28,NA,TRBJ1-5,NA,CASSFTVPGNQPQHF,TGTGCCAGCAGTTTTACGGTACCTGGGAATCAGCCCCAGCATTTT
TRBV7-2,NA,TRBJ2-7,NA,CASSLDASVLYEQYF,TGTGCCAGCAGCTTAGATGCTAGCGTTCTCTACGAGCAGTACTTC
TRBV6-5,NA,TRBJ2-2,once,CASSYVVPNTGELFF,TGTGCCAGCAGTTATGTGGTACCGAACACCGGGGAGCTGTTTTTT
TRBV5-6,TRBD2,TRBJ2-1,once,CASSLWTSSYNEQFF,TGTGCCAGCAGCTTGTGGACTAGCTCCTACAATGAGCAGTTCTTC
TRBV14,NA,TRBJ1-1,NA,CASSHLGGGTEAFF,TGTGCCAGCAGCCACCTCGGAGGGGGCACTGAAGCTTTCTTT
TRBV10-2,TRBD2,TRBJ2-4,NA,CASSEWFGRVAKNIQYF,TGCGCCAGCAGTGAGTGGTTCGGGAGGGTAGCCAAAAACATTCAGTACTTC
TRBV7-6,NA,TRBJ1-2,NA,CASKGGGEGYTF,TGTGCCAGCAAGGGGGGGGGCGAAGGCTACACCTTC
TRBV27,TRBD2,TRBJ2-7,once,CASSLSRGGSSPEQYF,TGTGCCAGCAGTTTATCGCGTGGCGGGAGCTCCCCCGAGCAGTACTTC
TRBV5-1,NA,TRBJ2-3,NA,CASARTSTDTQYF,TGCGCCAGCGCCCGGACTAGCACAGATACGCAGTATTTT
TRBV2,TRBD2,TRBJ2-7,NA,CASLAGGSEQYF,TGTGCCAGTTTAGCGGGAGGTTCCGAGCAGTACTTC
TRBV5-4,TRBD2,TRBJ2-1,NA,CATSAGTSGFYLNEQFF,TGTGCCACATCCGCCGGGACTAGCGGCTTTTATTTAAATGAGCAGTTCTTC
TRBV10-3,NA,TRBJ1-4,once,CATRVASNEKLFF,TGTGCCACCCGCGTAGCCTCTAATGAAAAACTGTTTTTT
TRBV7-2,TRBD1,TRBJ1-2,NA,CASSPWTGPYYGYTF,TGTGCCAGCAGCCCTTGGACAGGGCCTTACTATGGCTACACCTTC
TRBV28,NA,TRBJ1-1,once,CASSLRKNTEAFF,TGTGCCAGCAGTTTGCGCAAGAACACTGAAGCTTTCTTT
TRBV9,NA,TRBJ2-3,NA,CASSERLDTQYF,TGTGCCAGCAGCGAGAGGCTGGATACGCAGTATTTT
TRBV5-4,TRBD1,TRBJ2-7,NA,CASSSWGWGQGSYEQYF,TGTGCCAGCAGCTCCTGGGGGTGGGGACAGGGTTCCTACGAGCAGTACTTC
TRBV4-1,NA,TRBJ2-1,NA,CASSQDLLMDEQFF,TGCGCCAGCAGCCAAGATCTCTTGATGGATGAGCAGTTCTTC
TRBV27,TRBD1,TRBJ2-6,NA,CASSFLSRVRDRGSGANVLTF,TGTGCCAGCAGTTTTTTGAGTCGCGTCCGGGACAGGGGTTCTGGGGCCAACGTCCTGACTTTC
TRBV5-4,NA,TRBJ1-2,NA,CASSLGGSSYGYTF,TGTGCCAGCAGCTTGGGTGGGTCATCGTATGGCTACACCTTC
TRBV28,TRBD1,TRBJ2-3,NA,CASSQGQRLDTQYF,TGTGCCAGCAGTCAGGGACAGCGTCTAGATACGCAGTATTTT
TRBV5-4,NA,TRBJ2-7,NA,CASRDDLGSYEQYF,TGTGCCAGCAGGGACGACTTGGGCAGCTACGAGCAGTACTTC
TRBV4-1,NA,TRBJ1-1,NA,CASSQVTGIPEAFF,TGCGCCAGCAGCCAAGTGACAGGTATCCCTGAAGCTTTCTTT
TRBV28,NA,TRBJ1-2,NA,CASKHIGNYGYTF,TGTGCCAGCAAGCACATCGGGAACTATGGCTACACCTTC
TRBV28,TRBD2,TRBJ2-7,NA,CASTGLAGTPPSYEQYF,TGTGCCAGCACGGGACTAGCGGGTACGCCTCCCTCCTACGAGCAGTACTTC
TRBV4-1,TRBD2,TRBJ2-2,NA,CASSQGLGLADLTGELFF,TGCGCCAGCAGCCAAGGCCTCGGACTAGCGGACCTCACCGGGGAGCTGTTTTTT
TRBV28,NA,TRBJ2-3,once,CASSNRGPPDTQYF,TGTGCCAGCAGCAATCGGGGTCCCCCAGATACGCAGTATTTT
TRBV13,TRBD1,TRBJ2-7,once,CASSQGQGDEQYF,TGTGCCAGCAGTCAGGGACAGGGGGACGAGCAGTACTTC
TRBV29-1,TRBD1,TRBJ2-7,NA,CSGGQGTHEQYF,TGCAGCGGTGGACAGGGGACCCACGAGCAGTACTTC
TRBV11-2,NA,TRBJ1-5,NA,CASSREFNQPQHF,TGTGCCAGCAGCCGTGAGTTCAATCAGCCCCAGCATTTT
TRBV7-9,NA,TRBJ2-1,NA,CASTLQLSPGNEQFF,TGTGCCAGCACCCTACAACTTTCCCCGGGGAATGAGCAGTTCTTC
TRBV27,TRBD2,TRBJ2-3,NA,CASSRDGTSGITDTQYF,TGTGCCAGCAGTCGAGACGGGACTAGCGGGATCACAGATACGCAGTATTTT
TRBV4-1,TRBD2,TRBJ2-1,NA,CASSQGLAGGEQFF,TGCGCCAGCAGCCAAGGACTAGCGGGAGGTGAGCAGTTCTTC
TRBV7-2,TRBD1,TRBJ2-7,once,CASSQTQGGTYEQYF,TGTGCCAGCAGCCAGACACAGGGGGGTACCTACGAGCAGTACTTC
TRBV27,NA,TRBJ2-7,NA,CASSPIGQRSSYEQYF,TGTGCCAGCTCCCCTATCGGACAGAGGAGCTCCTACGAGCAGTACTTC
TRBV9,TRBD1,TRBJ1-2,few,CASSSTGTGSHYGYTF,TGTGCCAGCAGCTCAACCGGGACAGGGTCGCACTATGGCTACACCTTC
TRBV27,TRBD2,TRBJ2-1,NA,CASTSREANEQFF,TGTGCCAGCACATCGCGGGAGGCCAATGAGCAGTTCTTC
TRBV7-8,TRBD2,TRBJ2-3,NA,CASSLPWGGKGDTQYF,TGTGCCAGCAGCTTACCCTGGGGAGGGAAAGGAGATACGCAGTATTTT
TRBV4-1,NA,TRBJ2-7,NA,CASSQDTPGATYEQYF,TGCGCCAGCAGCCAAGATACGCCGGGGGCCACCTACGAGCAGTACTTC
TRBV6-5,NA,TRBJ2-1,NA,CASSFRDYNEQFF,TGTGCCAGCAGTTTCCGGGATTACAATGAGCAGTTCTTC
TRBV11-2,TRBD1,TRBJ2-7,NA,CASGTGAAYEQYF,TGTGCCAGCGGGACAGGGGCGGCCTACGAGCAGTACTTC
TRBV5-4,TRBD1,TRBJ1-2,NA,CASSPGGQGYGYTF,TGTGCCAGCTCTCCCGGGGGACAGGGTTATGGCTACACCTTC
TRBV15,NA,TRBJ2-7,NA,CATSPTRGSDEQYF,TGTGCCACCAGTCCCACTAGGGGGTCGGACGAGCAGTACTTC
TRBV15,TRBD2,TRBJ2-1,NA,CATSRPGTSGAEQFF,TGTGCCACCAGCAGACCCGGGACTAGCGGAGCCGAGCAGTTCTTC
TRBV7-9,TRBD1,TRBJ1-2,once,CASSQGTAHYTF,TGTGCCAGCAGCCAAGGGACAGCTCACTACACCTTC
TRBV7-9,TRBD1,TRBJ1-2,NA,CASSLADRIYGYTF,TGTGCCAGCAGCTTAGCGGACAGGATTTATGGCTACACCTTC
TRBV5-1,NA,TRBJ1-4,NA,CASSLGVRESEKLFF,TGCGCCAGCAGCTTGGGGGTAAGGGAGAGTGAAAAACTGTTTTTT
TRBV19,NA,TRBJ2-7,NA,CASSIGQTPFYEQYF,TGTGCCAGTAGTATAGGGCAGACTCCCTTCTACGAGCAGTACTTC
TRBV11-2,NA,TRBJ1-4,NA,CASSPHGVVGEKLFF,TGTGCCAGCAGCCCGCACGGGGTAGTGGGTGAAAAACTGTTTTTT
TRBV4-1,TRBD2,TRBJ2-1,NA,CASSPPPGLGFSNEQFF,TGCGCCAGCAGCCCACCACCGGGACTAGGTTTCTCCAATGAGCAGTTCTTC
TRBV21-1,NA,TRBJ2-7,NA,CASSISTSGGDEQYF,TGTGCCAGCAGCATCTCGACTAGCGGAGGAGACGAGCAGTACTTC
TRBV29-1,TRBD2,TRBJ2-7,once,CSVEDPRGAGGSPYEQYF,TGCAGCGTTGAAGATCCCCGGGGGGCGGGAGGTAGTCCCTACGAGCAGTACTTC
TRBV2,TRBD1,TRBJ2-7,NA,CASMGTGAPYEQYF,TGTGCCAGCATGGGGACAGGGGCTCCCTACGAGCAGTACTTC
TRBV5-1,TRBD2,TRBJ2-1,once,CASSPPPTSGWAEKINEQFF,TGCGCCAGCAGCCCTCCGCCGACTAGCGGGTGGGCGGAGAAGATTAATGAGCAGTTCTTC
TRBV19,NA,TRBJ1-2,NA,CASSMGYGYTF,TGTGCCAGTAGTATGGGATATGGCTACACCTTC
TRBV27,TRBD2,TRBJ2-7,NA,CASSWGASGRAGEQYF,TGTGCCAGCAGTTGGGGGGCGAGCGGGAGGGCCGGAGAGCAGTACTTC
TRBV27,NA,TRBJ2-1,NA,CASRRLFDSSYNEQFF,TGTGCCAGCAGAAGACTTTTCGACAGCTCCTACAATGAGCAGTTCTTC